What follows is one T cell receptor beta chain and its context. This entry belongs to a study of control samples from healthy donors and cancer patients. The ends were cut back, 6 bases at V and 3 bases at J, with 13 bases in the middle. The CDR3 sequence is 14 residues long. Germline-derived CDR1 and CDR2 are SGHTA and FQGNSA. The table came from immunoSEQ multiplex PCR; TCRdb's copy has only in-frame clones and leaves some out. The sample includes 120,000 or so clones, around 87% of them seen just once. V and J are TRBV7-2 and TRBJ2-3; D is possibly TRBD1 or TRBD2 (5 bases each). The sample consisted of blood. The receptor's source is a man in his sixties in good health. This chain's CDR3 is CASRRTGLTDTQYF. CDR3 nucleotide sequence: TGTGCCAGCAGGCGAACGGGGCTGACAGATACGCAGTATTTT.